This T cell receptor (beta chain) was documented in a study of blood T cells in healthy people across ages. Drawing of peripheral blood yielded ten milliliters from each donor. The V end was cut by 7 bases, the J end by 3 bases, with 7 bases between. CDR3 length: 12 amino acids. CDR1 is MDHEN and CDR2 is SYDVKM in the germline V gene. A sample-barcoded 5' primer and a J-beta primer mix were used in a second PCR of about 6 to 11 cycles. Each CDR3 protein gets one entry after TCRdb re-called the 5' RACE reads with MiXCR. The sample carries about 830,000 distinct CDR3 sequences, approximately 59% recorded once.

Sequencing input: blood. The J gene is TRBJ2-1, the V gene TRBV28; D may be TRBD1 (5 bases). This clonotype was sampled from a young man in good health. The CDR3 DNA follows: TGTGCCAGCAAGGACAACTACAATGAGCAGTTCTTC. Residues: CASKDNYNEQFF.